The 16 T cell receptor beta chains reported below all come from one sample, sequenced in a study of Ad26.COV2.S vaccination and SARS-CoV-2 variants. Measured with immunoSEQ multiplex PCR; TCRdb has only the in-frame clones, and not every one. The table has roughly 320,000 clones, 86% seen once; the top ten hold under 2%. Treatment: about 20 received Ad26.COV2.S at low or high dose, single or two shots; about 5 received placebo; per-sample allocation not given. On day 63 after the first injection, vaccine and placebo recipients gave samples. Material: peripheral blood, obtained in a trial of Ad26.COV2.S vaccine versus placebo. The source of these receptors is a person aged 18 to 65 who received the Ad26.COV2.S COVID-19 vaccine or a placebo.

The chain uses TRBV13 and TRBJ2-7, with a weak D call TRBD1 (5 bases). This CDR3 contains 12 residues. The germline V gene has CDR1 PRHDT and CDR2 FYEKMQ (reference sequence). V shed 6 bases and J shed 4 bases, with 10 bases lying between them. Here the CDR3 reads CASSGSGYEQYF. CDR3 DNA: TGTGCCAGCAGTGGATCAGGGTACGAGCAGTACTTC.

The V gene is TRBV29-1, the J gene TRBJ2-2; no reliable D call. This CDR3 spans 14 amino acids. Germline V gives CDR1 SQVTM, CDR2 ANQGSEA. Trimming removed 4 bases from V and 0 bases from J, with 9 bases in between. This chain's CDR3 is CSVAAAANTGELFF. DNA for the CDR3: TGCAGCGTTGCGGCAGCTGCGAACACCGGGGAGCTGTTTTTT.

V is TRBV2 and J is TRBJ1-3, with D unresolved. V was pared by 2 bases and J by 4 bases, with 12 bases between. CDR3 length: 15 residues. CDR1 and CDR2 (germline): SNHLY, FYNNEI. The CDR3 nucleotides read TGTGCCAGCAGTGAATCAAGAGGGATCGGAAACACCATATATTTT. Protein product: CASSESRGIGNTIYF.

The V and J genes are TRBV4-1 and TRBJ1-2; 7 bases are shared with TRBD1. Germline trimming cut 1 base from V and 8 bases from J; bases unmatched to any gene: 7. Germline-derived CDR1 and CDR2 are MGHRA and YSYEKL. The CDR3 extends over 14 amino acids. CDR3 nucleotide sequence: TGCGCCAGCAGCCAAGCGACAGGGCGGGGCGGCTACACCTTC. This encodes CASSQATGRGGYTF.

V gene TRBV5-6 combines with J gene TRBJ1-5, with D perhaps TRBD1 (5 bases). The germline V gene encodes CDR1 SGHDT and CDR2 YYEEEE. Deletions cut 0 bases from V and 4 bases from J, with 20 bases between. The CDR3 is 18 residues long. The CDR3 DNA is TGTGCCAGCAGCTTGGCTCGTGCGTTGGGACGGGGGAATCAGCCCCAGCATTTT. This gives the protein CASSLARALGRGNQPQHF.

The chain employs TRBV2 and TRBJ1-1; the D gene is possibly TRBD1 (5 bases). There are 13 residues in the CDR3. V lost 9 bases and J lost 4, with 15 bases in between. CDR1 and CDR2 (germline): SNHLY, FYNNEI. The CDR3 nucleotides read TGTGCCAGGGGTTCGGGGGTGAGCACTGAAGCTTTCTTT. Encoded protein: CARGSGVSTEAFF.

This CDR3 reads CASSQDARLAGGSTDTQYF. The CDR3 DNA sequence: TGCGCCAGCAGCCAAGACGCGAGGCTAGCGGGGGGGAGCACAGATACGCAGTATTTT. The V and J genes are TRBV4-1 and TRBJ2-3; 12 nucleotides match TRBD2. CDR1 is MGHRA, CDR2 YSYEKL, per germline. The CDR3 length is 19 residues. V gave up 0 bases and J gave up 0 bases; unmatched junction bases: 7.

The chain is built from TRBV7-2 and TRBJ1-2; 7 bases are a match to TRBD1. The CDR3 length is 16 residues. V lost 5 bases, J lost 1 base, and 10 bases stayed unmatched. The germline V gene encodes CDR1 SGHTA and CDR2 FQGNSA. CDR3 nucleotide sequence: TGTGCCAGCAGCAAAAAGCTCGGGACAGATAACTATGGCTACACCTTC. Its protein product is CASSKKLGTDNYGYTF.

This clone was seen a single time. This chain uses TRBV18 with TRBJ1-3; the D gene is possibly TRBD1 (5 bases). Germline CDR1 reads KGHSH; CDR2 reads LQKENI. There are 16 residues in the CDR3. Trimming took 1 base from V and 0 from J, leaving 10 bases between them. This chain's CDR3 is CASSPLPGGSGNTIYF. The CDR3, as DNA: TGTGCCAGCTCACCACTGCCCGGGGGCTCTGGAAACACCATATATTTT.

Remarks on this clone: A junction end diverges from the germline sequence, so it may reflect a read error. The chain links TRBV7-8 to TRBJ1-2; perhaps TRBD1 as D (5 bases). This CDR3 is 14 amino acids long. The V gene's germline CDR1 is SGHVS and CDR2 FQNEAQ. CDR3 sequence: CASSLFFGGETPIF. The CDR3 coding sequence is TGTGCCAGCAGCTTATTTTTTGGGGGTGAGACTCCCATCTTC.

The J gene is TRBJ1-2, the V gene TRBV18, with D possibly matching TRBD1 (6 bases). The germline CDR1 and CDR2 sequences are KGHSH and LQKENI. This CDR3 has 13 amino acids. V lost 2 bases, J lost 8 bases, and 12 bases lay in between. The CDR3 loop reads CASSPSAGEGYTF. The CDR3 DNA reads TGTGCCAGCTCACCATCGGCAGGGGAAGGCTACACCTTC.

The chain is built from TRBV3-1 (or the pseudogene TRBV3-2) and TRBJ2-5; D is possibly TRBD1 (5 bases). Germline CDR1 and CDR2: LGHDT and YNNKEL (reference sequence). The CDR3 spans 14 residues. Trimming took 3 bases from V and 2 from J, leaving 10 bases between them. CDR3 sequence (DNA): TGTGCCAGCAGCCACCAGGGTATACAAGAGACCCAGTACTTC. Its translation: CASSHQGIQETQYF.

This chain connects TRBV2 to TRBJ1-6; 7 bases map to TRBD1. The CDR3 is 15 amino acids. The germline CDR1 and CDR2 sequences are SNHLY and FYNNEI. With 4 bases clipped from V and 7 bases from J, the junction kept 7 bases outside the gene matches. The CDR3 bases are TGTGCCAGCAGTGCCAGGGGGGAGGGCAATTCACCCCTCCACTTT. Amino acids: CASSARGEGNSPLHF.

The CDR3 bases are TGTGCCAGCTCACTGACCGGGACAGGGACAGACGAGCAGTACTTC. Its protein product is CASSLTGTGTDEQYF. The rearrangement links TRBV18 to TRBJ2-7; 9 nucleotides align to TRBD1. Trimming cost V 4 bases and J 5 bases; bases outside gene matches: 9. Germline CDR1 is KGHSH and CDR2 is LQKENI. The CDR3 totals 15 residues.

This clone appeared a few times. The chain joins TRBV6-6 to TRBJ1-6; D ambiguous. The length of the CDR3 is 13 residues. Trimming cost V 6 bases and J 4 bases, with 7 bases left between them. Germline V lookup: CDR1 MNHNY, CDR2 SVGAGI (reference sequence). This CDR3 reads CASRRSYNSPLHF. The CDR3, as DNA: TGTGCCAGCAGAAGAAGTTATAATTCACCCCTCCACTTT.

This sequence joins TRBV6-4 and TRBJ1-2; a possible D gene is TRBD1 (5 bases). The germline gives CDR1 MRHNA, CDR2 SNTAGT. CDR3 size: 15 residues. V was clipped by 5 bases and J by 4 bases, with 17 bases between them. As DNA, the CDR3 is TGTGCCAGCAGTCCAGAAGGGACGGATTTCTATGGCTACACCTTC. Its translation is CASSPEGTDFYGYTF.